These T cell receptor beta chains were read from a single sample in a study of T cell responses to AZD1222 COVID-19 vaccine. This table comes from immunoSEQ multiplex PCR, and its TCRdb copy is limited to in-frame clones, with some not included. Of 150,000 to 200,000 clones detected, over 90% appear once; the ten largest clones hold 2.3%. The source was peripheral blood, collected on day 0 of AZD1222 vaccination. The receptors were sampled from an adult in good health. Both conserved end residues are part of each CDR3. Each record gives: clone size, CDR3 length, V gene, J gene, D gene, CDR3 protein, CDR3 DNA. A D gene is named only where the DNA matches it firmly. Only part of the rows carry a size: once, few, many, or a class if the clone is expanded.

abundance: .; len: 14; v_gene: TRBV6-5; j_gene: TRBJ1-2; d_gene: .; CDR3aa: CASSYSSGAYGYTF; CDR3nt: TGTGCCAGCAGTTACTCATCGGGGGCGTATGGCTACACCTTC
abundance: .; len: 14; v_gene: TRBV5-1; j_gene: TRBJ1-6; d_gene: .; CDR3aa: CASSLATVNSPLHF; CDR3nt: TGCGCCAGCAGCTTGGCCACAGTAAATTCACCCCTCCACTTT
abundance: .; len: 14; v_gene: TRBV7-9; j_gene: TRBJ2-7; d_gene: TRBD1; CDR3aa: CASSLDLAGQGANF; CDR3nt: TGTGCCAGCAGCTTAGACCTGGCCGGACAGGGGGCTAACTTC
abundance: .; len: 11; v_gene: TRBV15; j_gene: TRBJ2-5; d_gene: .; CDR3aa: CATSGWETQYF; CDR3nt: TGTGCCACCAGCGGCTGGGAGACCCAGTACTTC
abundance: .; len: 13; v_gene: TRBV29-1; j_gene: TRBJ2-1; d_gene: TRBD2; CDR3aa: CSVRAGAAHEQFF; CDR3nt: TGCAGCGTTCGGGCGGGAGCCGCCCATGAGCAGTTCTTC
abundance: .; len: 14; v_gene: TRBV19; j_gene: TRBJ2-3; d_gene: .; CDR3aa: CASSLEGWTDTQYF; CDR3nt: TGTGCCAGTAGTTTAGAGGGTTGGACAGATACGCAGTATTTT
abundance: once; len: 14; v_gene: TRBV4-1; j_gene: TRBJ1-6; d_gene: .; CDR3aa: CASSQWGNNSPLHF; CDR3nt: TGCGCCAGCAGCCAATGGGGGAATAATTCACCCCTCCACTTT
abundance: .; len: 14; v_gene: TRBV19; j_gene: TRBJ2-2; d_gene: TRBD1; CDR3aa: CASTDRVPSQELFF; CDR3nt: TGTGCCAGTACCGACAGGGTGCCTAGTCAGGAGCTGTTTTTT
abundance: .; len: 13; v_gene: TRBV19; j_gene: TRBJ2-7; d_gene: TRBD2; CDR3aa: CASNSREGYEQYF; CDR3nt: TGTGCCAGTAACTCCAGGGAGGGCTACGAGCAGTACTTC
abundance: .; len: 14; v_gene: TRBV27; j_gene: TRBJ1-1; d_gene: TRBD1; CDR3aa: CASSPMDRGVRAFF; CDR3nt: TGTGCCAGCAGTCCGATGGACAGGGGGGTTAGAGCTTTCTTT
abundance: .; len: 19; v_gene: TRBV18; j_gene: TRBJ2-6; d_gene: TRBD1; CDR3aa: CASSPPLGQGAPGANVLTF; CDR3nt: TGTGCCAGCTCACCACCCCTTGGACAGGGGGCGCCCGGGGCCAACGTCCTGACTTTC
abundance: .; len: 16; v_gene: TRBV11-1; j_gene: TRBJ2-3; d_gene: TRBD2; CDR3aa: CASSRLAGGTQDTQYF; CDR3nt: TGTGCCAGCAGCCGACTAGCGGGGGGGACTCAGGATACGCAGTATTTT
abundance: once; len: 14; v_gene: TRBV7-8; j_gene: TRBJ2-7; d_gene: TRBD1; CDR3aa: CASSQPGQGSEQYF; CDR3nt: TGTGCCAGCAGCCAACCGGGACAGGGTTCCGAGCAGTACTTC
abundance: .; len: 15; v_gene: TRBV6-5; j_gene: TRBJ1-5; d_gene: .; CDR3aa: CASSDRAYSNQPQHF; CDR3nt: TGTGCCAGTTCCGACAGAGCCTATAGCAATCAGCCCCAGCATTTT
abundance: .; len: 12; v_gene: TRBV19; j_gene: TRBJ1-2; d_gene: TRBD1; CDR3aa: CAARGSGYGYTF; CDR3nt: TGTGCCGCCAGGGGGTCTGGCTATGGCTACACCTTC
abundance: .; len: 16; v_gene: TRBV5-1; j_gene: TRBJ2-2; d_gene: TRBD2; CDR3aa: CASSGGTSSLRGELFF; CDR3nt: TGCGCCAGCAGCGGAGGGACTAGTTCTCTTCGGGGGGAGCTGTTTTTT
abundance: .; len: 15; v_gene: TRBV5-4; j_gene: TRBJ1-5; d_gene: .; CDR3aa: CASSLDQGGNQPQHF; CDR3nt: TGTGCCAGCAGCTTGGATCAAGGAGGCAATCAGCCCCAGCATTTT
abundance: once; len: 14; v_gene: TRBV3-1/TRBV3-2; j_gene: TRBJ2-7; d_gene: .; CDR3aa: CASSQNRDSYEQYF; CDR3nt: TGTGCCAGCAGCCAGAATCGGGACTCCTACGAGCAGTACTTC
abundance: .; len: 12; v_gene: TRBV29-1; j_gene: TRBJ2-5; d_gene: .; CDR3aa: CSVGTAQETQYF; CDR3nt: TGCAGCGTTGGGACAGCACAAGAGACCCAGTACTTC
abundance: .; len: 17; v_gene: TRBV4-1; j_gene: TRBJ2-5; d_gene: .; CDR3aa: CASSHPVMKGRRETQYF; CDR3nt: TGCGCCAGCAGCCACCCCGTTATGAAGGGGCGACGGGAGACCCAGTACTTC
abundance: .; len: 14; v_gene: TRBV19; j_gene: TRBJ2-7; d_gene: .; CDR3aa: CASTNSATDYEQYF; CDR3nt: TGTGCCAGTACCAATTCGGCCACAGACTACGAGCAGTACTTC
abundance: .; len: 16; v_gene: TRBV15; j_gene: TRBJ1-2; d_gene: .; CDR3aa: CATSRDLAFPNYGYTF; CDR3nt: TGTGCCACCAGCAGAGATCTGGCGTTTCCCAACTATGGCTACACCTTC
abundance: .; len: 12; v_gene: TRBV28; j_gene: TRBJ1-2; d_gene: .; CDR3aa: CASSLVAEGYTF; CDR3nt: TGTGCCAGCAGTTTGGTGGCGGAAGGCTACACCTTC
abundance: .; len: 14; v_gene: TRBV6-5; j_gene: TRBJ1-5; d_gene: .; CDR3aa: CASRWGRNNQPQHF; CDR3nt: TGTGCCAGCAGGTGGGGGCGAAACAATCAGCCCCAGCATTTT
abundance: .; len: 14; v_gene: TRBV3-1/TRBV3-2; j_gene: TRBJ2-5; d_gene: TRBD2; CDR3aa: CASSQIAGIETQYF; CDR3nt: TGTGCCAGCAGCCAGATAGCGGGAATCGAGACCCAGTACTTC
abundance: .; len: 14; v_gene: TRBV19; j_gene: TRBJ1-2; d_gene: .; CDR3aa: CASRFRGANYGYTF; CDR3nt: TGTGCCAGTAGGTTCAGGGGCGCCAACTATGGCTACACCTTC
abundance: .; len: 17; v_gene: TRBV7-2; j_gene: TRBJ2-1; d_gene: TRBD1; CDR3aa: CASSLGGRGLSYNEQFF; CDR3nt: TGTGCCAGCAGCCTCGGGGGCAGGGGGCTTTCCTACAATGAGCAGTTCTTC
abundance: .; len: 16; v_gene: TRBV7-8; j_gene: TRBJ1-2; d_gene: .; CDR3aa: CASSTDLAWARYGYTF; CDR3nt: TGTGCCAGCAGCACGGACCTTGCGTGGGCCCGTTATGGCTACACCTTC
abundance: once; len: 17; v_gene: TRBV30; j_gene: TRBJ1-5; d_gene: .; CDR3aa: CAWSAVGFVGSNQPQHF; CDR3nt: TGTGCCTGGAGTGCCGTAGGTTTTGTAGGAAGCAATCAGCCCCAGCATTTT
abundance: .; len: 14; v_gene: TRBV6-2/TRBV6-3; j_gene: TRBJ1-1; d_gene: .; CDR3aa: CASSHGGNKAEAFF; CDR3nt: TGTGCCAGCAGCCACGGGGGGAATAAAGCTGAAGCTTTCTTT
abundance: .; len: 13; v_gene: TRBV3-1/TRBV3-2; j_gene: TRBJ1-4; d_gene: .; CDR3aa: CASSPWTFEKLFF; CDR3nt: TGTGCCAGCAGCCCCTGGACATTCGAAAAACTGTTTTTT
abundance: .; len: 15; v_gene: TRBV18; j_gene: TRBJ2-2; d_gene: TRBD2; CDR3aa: CASSKSSGSTGELFF; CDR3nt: TGTGCCAGCTCAAAATCTAGCGGGAGCACCGGGGAGCTGTTTTTT
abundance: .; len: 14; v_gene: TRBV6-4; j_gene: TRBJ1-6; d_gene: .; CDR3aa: CASSDGLYNSPLHF; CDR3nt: TGTGCCAGCAGTGACGGTCTCTATAATTCACCCCTCCACTTT
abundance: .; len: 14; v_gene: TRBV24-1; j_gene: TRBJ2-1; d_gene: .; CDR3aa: CATSETDRWNEQFF; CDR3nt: TGTGCCACCAGTGAGACAGACAGGTGGAATGAGCAGTTCTTC
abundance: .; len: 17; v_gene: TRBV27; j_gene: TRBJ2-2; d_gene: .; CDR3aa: CASSGSGLVQSSGELFF; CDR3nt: TGTGCCAGCAGCGGGTCAGGGTTGGTTCAGTCCTCCGGGGAGCTGTTTTTT
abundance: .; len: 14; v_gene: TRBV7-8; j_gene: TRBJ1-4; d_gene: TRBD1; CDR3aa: CASSRGRGDEKLFF; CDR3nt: TGTGCCAGCAGCCGGGGCAGGGGGGACGAAAAACTGTTTTTT
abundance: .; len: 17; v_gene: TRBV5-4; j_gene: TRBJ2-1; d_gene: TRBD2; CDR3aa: CASSPAPGTSGVGEQFF; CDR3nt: TGTGCCAGCAGCCCCGCCCCCGGGACTAGCGGGGTTGGTGAGCAGTTCTTC
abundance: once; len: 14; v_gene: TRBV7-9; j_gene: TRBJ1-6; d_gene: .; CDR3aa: CASSRDSYNSPLHF; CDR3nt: TGTGCCAGCAGCAGAGACTCCTATAATTCACCCCTCCACTTT
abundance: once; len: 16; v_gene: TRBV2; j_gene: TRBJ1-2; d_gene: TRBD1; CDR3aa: CASSDLPGRGQEGYTF; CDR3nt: TGTGCCAGCAGTGATCTCCCTGGCAGGGGGCAGGAAGGCTACACCTTC
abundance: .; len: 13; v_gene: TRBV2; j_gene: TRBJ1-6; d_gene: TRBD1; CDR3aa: CASNRDRDSPLHF; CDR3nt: TGTGCCAGCAACCGGGACAGGGATTCACCCCTCCACTTT
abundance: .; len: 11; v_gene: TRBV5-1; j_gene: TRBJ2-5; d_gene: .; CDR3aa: CASSSRETQYF; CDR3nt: TGCGCCAGCAGCTCAAGGGAGACCCAGTACTTC
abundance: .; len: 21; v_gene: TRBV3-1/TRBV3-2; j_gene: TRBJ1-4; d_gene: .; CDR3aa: CASSRPASWRGGFRANEKLFF; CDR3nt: TGTGCCAGCAGCCGGCCGGCAAGTTGGCGGGGAGGTTTTCGGGCTAATGAAAAACTGTTTTTT
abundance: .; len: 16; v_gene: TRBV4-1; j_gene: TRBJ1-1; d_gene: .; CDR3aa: CASSPWGRGLNTEAFF; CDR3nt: TGCGCCAGCAGCCCCTGGGGCCGGGGTTTGAACACTGAAGCTTTCTTT
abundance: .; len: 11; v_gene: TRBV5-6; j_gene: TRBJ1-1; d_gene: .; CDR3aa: CASSLGTEAFF; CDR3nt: TGTGCCAGCAGCCTGGGTACTGAAGCTTTCTTT
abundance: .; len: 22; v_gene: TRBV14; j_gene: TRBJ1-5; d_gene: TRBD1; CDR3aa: CASSPNKRQVDRGRTSNQPQHF; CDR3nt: TGTGCCAGCAGCCCGAATAAACGACAGGTCGACAGGGGGAGAACTAGCAATCAGCCCCAGCATTTT
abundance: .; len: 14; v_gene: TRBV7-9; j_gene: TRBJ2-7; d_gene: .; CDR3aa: CASSFFNGLNEQYF; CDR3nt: TGTGCCAGCAGCTTTTTCAACGGCCTCAACGAGCAGTACTTC
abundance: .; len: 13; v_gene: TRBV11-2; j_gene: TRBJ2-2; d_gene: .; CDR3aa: CASSSVTSGELFF; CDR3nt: TGTGCCAGCAGCTCAGTTACTAGCGGGGAGCTGTTTTTT
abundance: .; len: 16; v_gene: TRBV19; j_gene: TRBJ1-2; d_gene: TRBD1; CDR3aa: CASSPRTGGNNYGYTF; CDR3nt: TGTGCCAGTAGTCCACGGACAGGGGGGAATAACTATGGCTACACCTTC
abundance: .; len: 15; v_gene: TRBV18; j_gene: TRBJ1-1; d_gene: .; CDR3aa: CASSPREELDTEAFF; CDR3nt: TGTGCCAGCTCACCACGAGAAGAGCTCGACACTGAAGCTTTCTTT
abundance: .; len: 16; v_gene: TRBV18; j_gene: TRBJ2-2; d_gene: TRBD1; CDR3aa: CASSPRQGMNTGELFF; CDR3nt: TGTGCCAGCTCACCGAGACAGGGCATGAACACCGGGGAGCTGTTTTTT
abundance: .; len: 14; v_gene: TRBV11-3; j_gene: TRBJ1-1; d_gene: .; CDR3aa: CASSLDRWNTEAFF; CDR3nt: TGTGCCAGCAGCTTAGACAGGTGGAACACTGAAGCTTTCTTT